This T cell receptor beta chain was identified in a study of T cells in Graves' hyperthyroidism and ophthalmopathy. CDR1 and CDR2 from the germline V gene are LNHDA and SQIVND (reference sequence). V lost 0 bases and J 10 bases, leaving 15 bases between the germline ends. The CDR3 is made up of 14 amino acids. General study points: Most clonotypes expanded in the thyroid (above 0.001) were also present in blood. The model foresaw ophthalmopathy a median roughly 6.3 months prior to onset.

Using RNA transcripts as the source, TCR beta CDR3 regions were amplified. In the first-round RT-PCR of the TCR CDR3, the HTBI primer set was used. TCRdb re-called the multiplex PCR reads with MiXCR, one entry per CDR3 protein. The table includes around 520,000 distinct CDR3 sequences, approximately 15% detected once. Details on this clonotype: The antigen is unknown.

This clonotype originated in a young woman with Graves' hyperthyroidism. The V and J genes are TRBV19 and TRBJ1-1, with TRBD1 as a possible D gene (5 bases). The sample comprised blood. CDR3 sequence reads: CASSIDRGAGLAFF. CDR3 DNA sequence: TGTGCCAGTAGTATAGATAGGGGCGCCGGGCTAGCTTTCTTT.